This T cell receptor (beta chain) was obtained from a study of CD8+CD57+ T cells in acquired aplastic anemia. The sequenced patients had an expansion of CD8+CD57+ cells seen by flow cytometry. None of the patients had been given any therapy when their blood was sampled. Genomic DNA was employed as the template in profiling TCR beta VDJ and CDR3. TCRdb fed the reads into MiXCR, producing one record per CDR3 protein. The sample includes approximately 220,000 distinct CDR3 sequences, roughly half of them seen just once. Study conclusions and caveats: Any difference that existed in CD8+ Simpson's diversity between patients and controls was not significant. There were twenty-nine CD8+ CDR3 sequences that occurred in both patients and controls.

At least ten counts were recorded for this clonotype. Its target is not known. Germline loops: CDR1 SGDLS, CDR2 YYNGEE. The CDR3 has 16 amino acids. Trimming removed 4 bases at V and 1 base at J, with 15 bases between. The rearrangement links TRBV9 to TRBJ1-3; the D is unclear. The sample was sorted CD4+, CD8+, or CD8+CD57+ T cells (not recorded which) from PBMCs. The source of this sequence is a human donor with aplastic anemia. CDR3 nucleotides: TGTGCCAGCAGCTCGACTGAGGAGGGATCTGGAAACACCATATATTTT. Translating gives CASSSTEEGSGNTIYF. Supplemented by reference TRBV9 and TRBJ1-3, the full variable domain reads DSGVTQTPKHLITATGQRVTLRCSPRSGDLSVYWYQQSLDQGLQFLIQYYNGEERAKGNILERFSAQQFPDLHSELNLSSLELGDSALYFCASSSTEEGSGNTIYFGEGSWLTVV.